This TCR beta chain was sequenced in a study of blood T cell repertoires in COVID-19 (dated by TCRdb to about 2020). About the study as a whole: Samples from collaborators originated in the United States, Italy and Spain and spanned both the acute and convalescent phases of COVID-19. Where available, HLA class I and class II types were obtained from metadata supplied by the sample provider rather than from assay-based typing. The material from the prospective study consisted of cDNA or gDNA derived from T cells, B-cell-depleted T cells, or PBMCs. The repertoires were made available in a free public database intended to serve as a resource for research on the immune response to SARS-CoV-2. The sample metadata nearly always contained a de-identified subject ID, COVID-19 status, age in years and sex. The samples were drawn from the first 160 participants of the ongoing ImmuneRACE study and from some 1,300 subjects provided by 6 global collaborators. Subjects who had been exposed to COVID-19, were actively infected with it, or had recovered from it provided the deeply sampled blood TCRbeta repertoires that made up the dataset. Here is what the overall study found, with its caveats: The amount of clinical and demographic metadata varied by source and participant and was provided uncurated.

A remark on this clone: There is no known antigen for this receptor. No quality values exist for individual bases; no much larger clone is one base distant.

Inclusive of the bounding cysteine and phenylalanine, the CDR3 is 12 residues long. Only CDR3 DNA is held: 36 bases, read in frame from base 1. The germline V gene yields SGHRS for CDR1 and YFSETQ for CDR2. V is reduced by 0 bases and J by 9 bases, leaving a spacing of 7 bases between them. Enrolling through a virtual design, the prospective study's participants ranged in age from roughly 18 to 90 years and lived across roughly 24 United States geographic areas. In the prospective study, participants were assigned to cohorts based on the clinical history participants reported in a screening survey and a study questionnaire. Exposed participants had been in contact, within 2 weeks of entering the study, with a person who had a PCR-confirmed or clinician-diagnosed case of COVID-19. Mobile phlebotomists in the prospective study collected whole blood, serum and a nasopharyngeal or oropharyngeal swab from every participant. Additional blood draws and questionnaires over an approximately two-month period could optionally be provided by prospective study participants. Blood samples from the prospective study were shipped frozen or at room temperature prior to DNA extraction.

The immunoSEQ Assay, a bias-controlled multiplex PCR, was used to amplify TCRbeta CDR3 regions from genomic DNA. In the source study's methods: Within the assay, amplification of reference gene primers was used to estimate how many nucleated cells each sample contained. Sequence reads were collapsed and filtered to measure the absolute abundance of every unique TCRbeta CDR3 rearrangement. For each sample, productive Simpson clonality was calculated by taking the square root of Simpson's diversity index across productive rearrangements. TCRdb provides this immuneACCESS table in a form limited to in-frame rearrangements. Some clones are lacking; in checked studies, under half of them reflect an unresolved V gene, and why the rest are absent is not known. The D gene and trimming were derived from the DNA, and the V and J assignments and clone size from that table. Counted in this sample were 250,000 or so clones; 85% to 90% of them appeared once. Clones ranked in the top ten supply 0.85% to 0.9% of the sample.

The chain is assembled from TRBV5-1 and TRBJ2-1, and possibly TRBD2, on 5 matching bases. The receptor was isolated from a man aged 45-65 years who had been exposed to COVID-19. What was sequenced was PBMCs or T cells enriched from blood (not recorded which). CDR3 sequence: CASSLGRSEQFF. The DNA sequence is TGCGCCAGCAGCTTGGGGAGGAGTGAGCAGTTCTTC.